The 17 T cell receptor beta chains given below trace back to one sample, sequenced in a study of CD8 T cells in Susac syndrome. A quantity of about 0.5 to 1 ug RNA underwent reverse transcription using random hexamers. TCRdb re-called the immunoSEQ multiplex PCR reads through MiXCR, storing one row per CDR3 protein. This table has a few hundred thousand distinct CDR3 sequences, about 96% appearing once. The sample consisted of CD4+ T cells from PBMCs. The source is a human donor with multiple sclerosis.

The chain recombines TRBV19 with TRBJ1-5; D ambiguous. Germline V gene lookup returns CDR1 LNHDA and CDR2 SQIVND (reference sequence). This CDR3 is built from 14 residues. V was shortened by 5 bases and J by 1 base, with 9 bases between the two germline ends. In DNA form, the CDR3 reads TGTGCCAGTAGTGTCTCAGGCAGCAATCAGCCCCAGCATTTT. It specifies CASSVSGSNQPQHF.

The table lists this clonotype with a count of one. The chain recombines TRBV5-1 with TRBJ2-6; 7 bases line up with TRBD2. CDR1 is SGHRS and CDR2 is YFSETQ in the germline V gene. CDR3 length equals 15 residues. Losses at the gene ends were 4 bases for V and 0 bases for J; bases not matched to a gene: 1. The CDR3: CASSPSGSGANVLTF. CDR3 DNA: TGCGCCAGCAGCCCTAGCGGCTCTGGGGCCAACGTCCTGACTTTC.

V and J are TRBV27 and TRBJ2-3; 7 bases line up with TRBD2. Germline CDR1 and CDR2: MNHEY and SMNVEV (reference sequence). V shed 6 bases and J 4 bases; nucleotides not matched to a gene: 10. CDR3 size: 15 residues. The CDR3 DNA is TGTGCCAGCAGGCCCCTTGGCGGGAGCGCAGATACGCAGTATTTT. This sequence encodes CASRPLGGSADTQYF.

V usage is TRBV20-1 and J usage is TRBJ2-1, with D perhaps TRBD1 (5 bases). Trimming left V 6 bases short and J 2 bases short, with 11 bases between. Germline lookup yields CDR1 DFQATT and CDR2 SNEGSKA (reference sequence). This CDR3 is 13 amino acids long. DNA for the CDR3: TGCAGTGCAATGGACACGACCTACAATGAGCAGTTCTTC. Translating it yields CSAMDTTYNEQFF.

V usage is TRBV2 and J usage is TRBJ2-7; unclear D gene. Germline CDR1 and CDR2: SNHLY and FYNNEI. Trimming stripped 10 bases from V and 2 bases from J, with 9 bases between. The CDR3 length is 11 residues. The CDR3 loop is CATNGPYEQYF. In nucleotides, the CDR3 is TGTGCCACCAACGGCCCCTACGAGCAGTACTTC.

The J gene is TRBJ2-7, the V gene TRBV20-1; TRBD1 matches at 7 bases. After removal of 3 bases from V and 3 bases from J, the junction contained 5 bases not matched to a gene. Germline loops: CDR1 DFQATT, CDR2 SNEGSKA (reference sequence). The CDR3 is made up of 13 amino acids. The DNA for the CDR3 is TGCAGTGCTAGGCCGGACAGGAACTACGAGCAGTACTTC. Translation: CSARPDRNYEQYF.

This clonotype was counted a single time. The chain has TRBV29-1 and TRBJ1-4; tentative D call: TRBD1 (6 bases). The CDR3 is 12 residues long. The germline V gene encodes CDR1 SQVTM and CDR2 ANQGSEA. Trimming cost V 6 bases and J 8 bases, with 13 bases left between them. The CDR3 nucleotides are TGCAGCGTCCTCGGACAGAACGAAAAACTGTTTTTT. It encodes CSVLGQNEKLFF.

The rearrangement joins TRBV18 to TRBJ2-3; D is tentatively TRBD1 or TRBD2 (6 bases each). This CDR3 region has 16 residues. V lost 6 bases, J lost 2 bases, and 18 bases lay in between. In germline, CDR1 is KGHSH, CDR2 LQKENI. The CDR3 nucleotides read TGTGCCAGCTCGATGTCGAGGGGGGTCAACACAGATACGCAGTATTTT. Protein sequence: CASSMSRGVNTDTQYF.

This clonotype was detected once. V is TRBV9 and J is TRBJ1-1; maybe TRBD1 (6 bases). Trimming left V 4 bases short and J 3 bases short, with 13 bases between. Germline CDR1 and CDR2: SGDLS and YYNGEE. The CDR3 consists of 14 residues. CDR3 residues: CASSRTVPDTEAFF. For the CDR3, the DNA is TGTGCCAGCAGCCGGACAGTTCCCGACACTGAAGCTTTCTTT.

This chain joins TRBV12-3 or TRBV12-4 and TRBJ2-7; D possibly corresponds to TRBD1 (6 bases). There are 13 residues in the CDR3. Trimming removed 1 base from V and 8 bases from J, with 12 bases in between. The CDR3 coding sequence is TGTGCCAGCAGTTTAGGGCAGGGGAACCAGCAGTACTTC. Translating it yields CASSLGQGNQQYF.

This clonotype is a singleton in its sample. The chain couples TRBV12-3 or TRBV12-4 to TRBJ1-1; TRBD1 matches 9 bases. V trimming: 4 bases; J trimming: 5 bases; junction bases outside the gene matches: 5. This CDR3 is 14 amino acids long. CDR3 bases: TGTGCCAGCAGTTCTCTACAGGGGGCAACTGAAGCTTTCTTT. Residues: CASSSLQGATEAFF.

This chain's CDR3 is CSVEKGQGTTYEQYF. CDR3 coding DNA: TGCAGCGTTGAAAAGGGACAGGGAACCACCTACGAGCAGTACTTC. The chain uses TRBV29-1 and TRBJ2-7; TRBD1 aligns across 9 bases. Germline lookup yields CDR1 SQVTM and CDR2 ANQGSEA. The CDR3 contains 15 residues. Trimming took 2 bases from V and 2 from J; bases not matched to a gene: 7.

This clonotype came up once. The V gene is TRBV29-1, the J gene TRBJ1-1; D is unresolved. This CDR3 has 12 amino acids. In germline, CDR1 is SQVTM, CDR2 ANQGSEA. The V gene lost 7 bases and the J gene lost 0 bases, with 9 bases spanning the gap. The CDR3 nucleotides are TGCAGCGGGTCCGAGATGAACACTGAAGCTTTCTTT. Translating it yields CSGSEMNTEAFF.

The chain couples TRBV28 to TRBJ1-2, with D perhaps TRBD1 (5 bases). Per the germline V gene, CDR1 is MDHEN and CDR2 is SYDVKM. The CDR3 spans 13 residues. V dropped 10 bases and J dropped 3 bases, with 15 bases sitting between them. CDR3 protein: CATVVQGHYGYTF. CDR3 bases: TGTGCCACCGTAGTCCAGGGACACTATGGCTACACCTTC.

The sample holds one count of this clonotype. V is TRBV30 and J is TRBJ2-1; D remains unclear. V was cut by 0 bases and J by 5 bases, with 17 bases left in between. Germline CDR1 reads GTSNPN; CDR2 reads SVGIG (reference sequence). There are 16 residues in the CDR3. The CDR3 reads CAWSVLGYPGNNEQFF. The CDR3 nucleotides are TGTGCCTGGAGTGTACTGGGCTACCCGGGCAACAATGAGCAGTTCTTC.

The chain combines TRBV12-3 or TRBV12-4 with TRBJ2-7; D is ambiguous. The CDR3 is made up of 12 amino acids. The V and J ends lost 1 base and 2 bases respectively, with 3 bases between them. Here the CDR3 DNA reads TGTGCCAGCAGTTTAGATGCCTACGAGCAGTACTTC. Translating it yields CASSLDAYEQYF.

This clonotype occurred once. CDR3 residues: CASSPINRGQTQYF. The CDR3 DNA reads TGTGCCAGCAGTCCGATAAACAGGGGCCAGACCCAGTACTTC. The chain recombines TRBV27 with TRBJ2-5; TRBD1 matches 7 bases. With 5 bases clipped from V and 6 bases from J, the junction kept 9 bases outside the gene matches. This CDR3 is built from 14 residues. Per the germline V gene, CDR1 is MNHEY and CDR2 is SMNVEV (reference sequence).